Each of the 22 T cell receptor beta chains below was sequenced from the same sample in a study of identical twins. TCRdb fed the 5' RACE reads into MiXCR, producing one record per CDR3 protein. The sample holds around 1.7 million distinct CDR3 sequences, roughly 35% seen once. The sequencing sample was made of cord blood. All receptors derive from a newborn girl in good health.

This clonotype was recorded a few times. The V gene is TRBV29-1, the J gene TRBJ2-1; 7 nucleotides line up with TRBD1. The V gene end was trimmed by 5 bases and the J gene end by 2 bases; junction bases not matched to a gene: 6. This CDR3 comprises 14 residues. Germline V gene lookup returns CDR1 SQVTM and CDR2 ANQGSEA. The CDR3 here is CSVWGQPAYNEQFF. The CDR3 DNA reads as TGCAGCGTTTGGGGACAGCCCGCCTACAATGAGCAGTTCTTC.

A remark on this clonotype: At one boundary the junction diverges from the germline segment, which might be a read error. The CDR3 nucleotides read TGCAGCGTTGTGGACAGGGAGAACTGTGGCTACACCTTC. It encodes CSVVDRENCGYTF. V and J are TRBV29-1 and TRBJ1-2; 8 bases align to TRBD1. Germline lookup yields CDR1 SQVTM and CDR2 ANQGSEA. This CDR3 region has 13 residues.

J is TRBJ2-2 and V is TRBV28; 7 nucleotides line up with TRBD2. Germline CDR1 MDHEN, CDR2 SYDVKM. The trim removed 7 bases at V and 9 bases at J, leaving 8 bases unmatched. CDR3 length: 13 amino acids. CDR3 residues: CASNNREVRELFF. CDR3 DNA sequence: TGTGCCAGCAATAACCGGGAGGTCAGGGAGCTGTTTTTT. Drawing the rest from reference TRBV28 and TRBJ2-2, the complete variable domain is DVKVTQSSRYLVKRTGEKVFLECVQDMDHENMFWYRQDPGLGLRLIYFSYDVKMKEKGDIPEGYSVSREKKERFSLILESASTNQTSMYLCASNNREVRELFFGEGSRLTVL.

V usage is TRBV28 and J usage is TRBJ2-2, with D uncertain. V gave up 2 bases and J gave up 7 bases, with 8 bases separating them. The CDR3 contains 13 residues. Germline values: CDR1 MDHEN, CDR2 SYDVKM. CDR3 amino acids: CASSLPGFGELFF. For the CDR3, the DNA is TGTGCCAGCAGTTTACCCGGTTTCGGGGAGCTGTTTTTT.

The chain recombines TRBV25-1 with TRBJ1-1, with D perhaps TRBD1 (5 bases). The ends were cut back, 2 bases at V and 0 bases at J, with 10 bases in the middle. CDR1 MGHDK and CDR2 SYGVNS come from the germline V gene. The CDR3 is made up of 15 amino acids. CDR3 protein: CASSEATAMNTEAFF. The DNA for the CDR3 is TGTGCCAGCAGTGAAGCGACAGCCATGAACACTGAAGCTTTCTTT.

The chain combines TRBV2 with TRBJ1-5, with 8 bases aligning to TRBD1. CDR1 is SNHLY and CDR2 is FYNNEI in the germline V gene. This CDR3 spans 17 amino acids. The trim removed 4 bases at V and 0 bases at J, leaving 8 bases unmatched. The CDR3 region is CASSGTGWGFSNQPQHF. CDR3 nucleotides: TGTGCCAGCAGTGGGACAGGGTGGGGGTTTAGCAATCAGCCCCAGCATTTT.

This clonotype was detected only once. The J gene is TRBJ2-7, the V gene TRBV28; TRBD1 aligns across 8 bases. Per the germline V gene, CDR1 is MDHEN and CDR2 is SYDVKM. The CDR3 totals 15 residues. V lost 3 bases, J lost 3 bases, and 7 bases stayed unmatched. This CDR3 is CASSFQGAAFYEQYF. The DNA of the CDR3 is TGTGCCAGCAGTTTCCAGGGGGCGGCCTTCTACGAGCAGTACTTC.

This chain links TRBV28 with TRBJ2-4; TRBD1 matches at 8 bases. The germline CDR1 and CDR2 sequences are MDHEN and SYDVKM. The CDR3 is 17 amino acids. Losses at the gene ends were 1 base for V and 2 bases for J; bases not matched to a gene: 7. The CDR3 loop reads CASSLSWTGLTKNIQYF. The CDR3 region has the DNA TGTGCCAGCAGTTTATCATGGACAGGGCTAACCAAAAACATTCAGTACTTC.

The chain employs TRBV28 and TRBJ2-1; no firm D call. The DNA end is a closer match to TRBJ2-7, so the J assignment may be wrong. CDR3 length: 15 amino acids. CDR1 MDHEN and CDR2 SYDVKM come from the germline V gene. The CDR3 reads CASSLSDRSYNEQYF. In nucleotides, the CDR3 is TGTGCCAGCAGCTTGAGCGACCGCTCCTACAATGAGCAGTACTTC.

J is TRBJ1-5 and V is TRBV5-5, with D perhaps matching TRBD1 (5 bases). The CDR3 has 15 residues. The germline CDR1 and CDR2 sequences are SGHKS and YYEKEE (reference sequence). With 0 bases removed from V and 7 bases from J, the gap between germline ends came to 14 bases. DNA of the CDR3: TGTGCCAGCAGCTTGGTCGGTCAGGGAGGGCAGCCCCAGCATTTT. This encodes CASSLVGQGGQPQHF.

This clonotype was picked up a small number of times. The chain carries TRBV6-1 and TRBJ1-2, with 8 bases identical to TRBD1. CDR1 and CDR2 (germline): MNHNS, SASEGT. The V and J ends lost 6 bases and 0 bases, in that order; junction bases with no gene match: 12. This CDR3 comprises 17 residues. CDR3 sequence (DNA): TGTGCCAGCAGCGCATTTGGGACAGGAGACTCTAACTATGGCTACACCTTC. Encoded protein: CASSAFGTGDSNYGYTF.

The chain couples TRBV11-2 to TRBJ1-1; D is perhaps TRBD1 (5 bases). Germline assignment: CDR1 SGHAT and CDR2 FQNNGV. V was clipped by 1 base and J by 9 bases, with 18 bases between them. This CDR3 is 15 amino acids long. This CDR3 reads CASSLGAGALSQAFF. CDR3 in DNA: TGTGCCAGCAGCTTAGGGGCTGGGGCATTGAGTCAAGCTTTCTTT. Complete variable domain (other parts from reference TRBV11-2 and TRBJ1-1): EAGVAQSPRYKIIEKRQSVAFWCNPISGHATLYWYQQILGQGPKLLIQFQNNGVVDDSQLPKDRFSAERLKGVDSTLKIQPAKLEDSAVYLCASSLGAGALSQAFFGQGTRLTVV.

This rearrangement joins TRBV20-1 to TRBJ2-1, with 8 bases that match TRBD1. The ends lost 0 bases at V and 3 bases at J; junction bases unmatched: 10. CDR3 size: 17 residues. Germline V gives CDR1 DFQATT, CDR2 SNEGSKA (reference sequence). This CDR3 reads CSARDFTSGQDYNEQFF. Written as DNA, the CDR3 is TGCAGTGCTAGAGATTTCACCTCGGGACAGGACTACAATGAGCAGTTCTTC.

The chain recombines TRBV6-1 with TRBJ2-1; possible D gene TRBD2, 6 bases. V gave up 0 bases and J gave up 7 bases, with 13 bases separating them. Germline CDR1 MNHNS, CDR2 SASEGT. The CDR3 length is 15 residues. This CDR3 is CASSEAGGRRNEQFF. CDR3 coding DNA: TGTGCCAGCAGTGAAGCCGGAGGGCGAAGGAATGAGCAGTTCTTC.

As for this clonotype: A much larger clone lies a single base off, so this may be a read error. V gene TRBV27 combines with J gene TRBJ2-1; a possible D gene is TRBD1 (6 bases). Germline assignment: CDR1 MNHEY and CDR2 SMNVEV (reference sequence). The CDR3 loop spans 14 amino acids. V lost 5 bases, J lost 2 bases, and 10 bases lay in between. CDR3: CASSDRDTYNEQFF. The CDR3 region has the DNA TGTGCCAGCAGTGACCGGGACACCTACAATGAGCAGTTCTTC.

Here the CDR3 reads CAISEGRAGGTYNEQYF. CDR3 DNA sequence: TGTGCCATCAGTGAGGGCCGTGCGGGAGGGACGTACAATGAGCAGTACTTC. The rearrangement joins TRBV10-3 to TRBJ2-7, with 9 bases identical to TRBD2. The CDR3 contains 17 residues. The germline V gene has CDR1 ENHRY and CDR2 SYGVKD. J lost 7 bases, V lost 2 bases, and 15 bases had no gene match.

The rearrangement links TRBV15 to TRBJ2-3; D is undetermined. The germline V and J ends were trimmed by 3 bases and 5 bases, with 6 bases remaining between them. This CDR3 is built from 12 residues. The germline V gene encodes CDR1 LNHNV and CDR2 YYDKDF (reference sequence). The CDR3 spells CATSRNLDTQYF. DNA for the CDR3: TGTGCCACCAGCAGGAACTTAGATACGCAGTATTTT.

This clonotype was seen a handful of times. The rearrangement joins TRBV7-9 to TRBJ1-1, with 11 nucleotides matching TRBD1. Germline V CDR1 and CDR2: SEHNR, FQNEAQ (reference sequence). J lost 6 bases, V lost 3 bases, and 9 bases had no gene match. The CDR3 totals 16 residues. CDR3 protein: CASSLFRTGGEAEAFF. The CDR3 bases are TGTGCCAGCAGCTTGTTCCGGACAGGGGGCGAGGCTGAAGCTTTCTTT.

This clonotype was detected a few times. This chain uses TRBV10-3 with TRBJ2-1, with 15 bases lining up with TRBD2. The CDR3 has 16 residues. J was trimmed by 8 bases and V by 7 bases; bases with no gene match: 9. Germline-derived CDR1 and CDR2 are ENHRY and SYGVKD. The CDR3 spells CAITRTSGREGDEQFF. The CDR3 coding sequence is TGTGCCATCACTCGGACTAGCGGGAGGGAAGGCGATGAGCAGTTCTTC.

A few counts support this clonotype. J is TRBJ2-5 and V is TRBV20-1, with no clear D. Deletions cut 2 bases from V and 4 bases from J, with 11 bases between. There are 13 residues in the CDR3. Germline V lookup: CDR1 DFQATT, CDR2 SNEGSKA (reference sequence). CDR3 in DNA: TGCAGTGCTAGAAGCCTGGAACCAGAGACCCAGTACTTC. The encoded protein is CSARSLEPETQYF.

This clonotype was picked up a small number of times. This chain joins TRBV6-1 and TRBJ1-5; D is undetermined. Germline V gene sequence: CDR1 MNHNS, CDR2 SASEGT. The CDR3 length is 17 residues. Trimming removed 2 bases at V and 3 bases at J, with 17 bases between. CDR3 in amino acids: CASSEWEGNSVNQPQHF. CDR3 DNA: TGTGCCAGCAGTGAATGGGAAGGTAACTCCGTCAATCAGCCCCAGCATTTT.

This clonotype has just a few counts. V is TRBV19 and J is TRBJ2-3; D is ambiguous. This CDR3 has 10 residues. Trimming stripped 3 bases from V and 8 bases from J, with 3 bases between. The germline CDR1 and CDR2 sequences are LNHDA and SQIVND (reference sequence). In DNA, the CDR3 is TGTGCCAGTAGTATGGGTACGCAGTATTTT. Translated: CASSMGTQYF.